Below are 10 T cell receptor beta chains sequenced from a single sample in a study of T-cell memory formation after mild COVID-19. MiXCR was run by TCRdb on the 5' RACE reads, yielding one entry per CDR3 protein. The table lists under 350,000 distinct CDR3 sequences, 15% to 20% of them singletons. The sequenced sample consisted of PBMCs or a T cell subset sorted from them (not recorded which). Receptors were obtained from a man aged 18 to 30 who had mild COVID-19 (a few samples of this study predate the infection). Cell type and time point are not known.

The chain uses TRBV3-1 and TRBJ2-7; tentatively, D is TRBD1 (5 bases). This CDR3 has 13 residues. Germline V CDR1 and CDR2: LGHDT, YNNKEL (reference sequence). The V end lost 4 bases, the J end lost 0 bases, and 7 bases lay between the germline ends. This CDR3 is CASSPDSSYEQYF. For the CDR3, the DNA is TGTGCCAGCAGCCCCGACAGCTCCTACGAGCAGTACTTC.

The chain couples TRBV20-1 to TRBJ2-3, with 8 bases identical to TRBD2. Germline V gene lookup returns CDR1 DFQATT and CDR2 SNEGSKA (reference sequence). The length of the CDR3 is 15 residues. Here the CDR3 DNA reads TGCAGCGGGGTGGGGCGGGGGGACGTCACAGATACGCAGTATTTT. It translates to CSGVGRGDVTDTQYF.

The rearrangement joins TRBV5-4 to TRBJ1-1; maybe TRBD1 (6 bases). The germline V gene has CDR1 SGHNT and CDR2 YYREEE (reference sequence). This CDR3 has 14 amino acids. Deletions cut 8 bases from V and 2 bases from J, with 16 bases between. The CDR3 sequence is CASIPGEGNTEAFF. The CDR3 DNA follows: TGTGCCAGTATCCCAGGGGAAGGAAACACTGAAGCTTTCTTT.

In DNA form, the CDR3 reads TGTGCCAGCCACACCACTGAAGCTTTCTTT. Its translation: CASHTTEAFF. J is TRBJ1-1 and V is TRBV2, with unresolved D. There are 10 residues in the CDR3. CDR1 SNHLY and CDR2 FYNNEI come from the germline V gene. With 8 bases removed from V and 4 bases from J, the gap between germline ends came to 5 bases. The whole variable domain, filled in from reference TRBV2 and TRBJ1-1, reads EPEVTQTPSHQVTQMGQEVILRCVPISNHLYFYWYRQILGQKVEFLVSFYNNEISEKSEIFDDQFSVERPDGSNFTLKIRSTKLEDSAMYFCASHTTEAFFGQGTRLTVV.

The chain combines TRBV7-9 with TRBJ2-1; 8 nucleotides line up with TRBD1. V shed 5 bases and J 9 bases; nucleotides not matched to a gene: 6. The germline V gene encodes CDR1 SEHNR and CDR2 FQNEAQ (reference sequence). This CDR3 is built from 13 residues. The CDR3 nucleotides are TGTGCCAGCAGCCTCGGACAGGGTGGTGAGCAGTTCTTC. This sequence encodes CASSLGQGGEQFF.

This clonotype was seen only a few times. The CDR3 coding sequence is TGTGCCAGCAGCGGCCAGGGGGCGGGCACTGAAGCTTTCTTT. Amino acids: CASSGQGAGTEAFF. The V and J genes are TRBV7-9 and TRBJ1-1, with 8 positions matching TRBD1. The CDR3 length is 14 residues. Germline-derived CDR1 and CDR2 are SEHNR and FQNEAQ (reference sequence). Trimming removed 5 bases from V and 4 bases from J; junction bases left unmatched: 6. Together with reference TRBV7-9 and TRBJ1-1, the CDR3 gives the full variable domain: DTGVSQNPRHKITKRGQNVTFRCDPISEHNRLYWYRQTLGQGPEFLTYFQNEAQLEKSRLLSDRFSAERPKGSFSTLEIQRTEQGDSAMYLCASSGQGAGTEAFFGQGTRLTVV.

This sequence joins TRBV7-3 and TRBJ2-3; TRBD2 aligns across 12 bases. CDR1 and CDR2 (germline): SGHTA, FQGTGA. CDR3 size: 15 residues. The V and J ends lost 4 bases and 5 bases, in that order; junction bases with no gene match: 4. This CDR3 is CASSSSGGALDTQYF. As DNA, the CDR3 is TGTGCCAGCAGCTCTAGCGGGGGGGCCTTAGATACGCAGTATTTT.

This clonotype was seen only once. The J gene is TRBJ2-7, the V gene TRBV27, with D perhaps matching TRBD2 (7 bases). The CDR3 has 16 amino acids. The germline V gene encodes CDR1 MNHEY and CDR2 SMNVEV (reference sequence). The ends were cut back, 3 bases at V and 3 bases at J, with 18 bases in the middle. The CDR3 bases are TGTGCCAGCAGTTTCAAGGGGGGGACGGTTCGCTACGAGCAGTACGTC. Amino acids: CASSFKGGTVRYEQYV.

V is TRBV7-9 and J is TRBJ2-5, with D possibly being TRBD1 (5 bases). The V gene lost 0 bases and the J gene lost 3 bases, with 11 bases spanning the gap. Germline-derived CDR1 and CDR2 are SEHNR and FQNEAQ (reference sequence). The CDR3 loop spans 15 amino acids. CDR3 in amino acids: CASSLAIRVEETQYF. The CDR3 region has the DNA TGTGCCAGCAGCTTAGCTATCAGGGTAGAAGAGACCCAGTACTTC.

This sequence joins TRBV7-9 and TRBJ2-5; no definite D call. Deletions cut 4 bases from V and 2 bases from J, with 11 bases between. In germline, CDR1 is SEHNR, CDR2 FQNEAQ (reference sequence). CDR3 size: 14 residues. CDR3 DNA: TGTGCCAGCAGCTCCCCAGTCATACAAGAGACCCAGTACTTC. It translates to CASSSPVIQETQYF. The whole variable domain, remainder taken from reference TRBV7-9 and TRBJ2-5, is DTGVSQNPRHKITKRGQNVTFRCDPISEHNRLYWYRQTLGQGPEFLTYFQNEAQLEKSRLLSDRFSAERPKGSFSTLEIQRTEQGDSAMYLCASSSPVIQETQYFGPGTRLLVL.